This T cell receptor (beta chain) was sequenced during a study of monozygotic twins with inflammatory bowel disease. TCRdb re-called the 5' RACE reads; one entry per CDR3 protein, DNA not given. The sample table sets out about 440,000 distinct CDR3 sequences. Looked up from germline, CDR1 is KGHSH and CDR2 is LQKENI. The CDR3 extends over 15 amino acids. Sequenced material: blood. The receptor comes from a human donor with ulcerative colitis or Crohn's disease, or a healthy co-twin of an affected twin (not recorded which). The chain recombines TRBV18 with TRBJ1-3. The CDR3 loop reads CASSPPQDSGNTIYF.